The present T cell receptor (beta chain) was sequenced within a study of T cells in Graves' hyperthyroidism and ophthalmopathy. Across the whole study: Peripheral blood draws took place at initial diagnosis, ahead of any treatment.

Researchers took RNA transcripts and amplified the TCR beta CDR3 regions from them. RT-PCR in the first round (using the HTBI primer set) targeted the TCR CDR3. TCRdb re-derived calls from the multiplex PCR reads in MiXCR, one entry per CDR3 protein. The table lists 400,000 or so distinct CDR3 sequences, about 14% of them singletons. V shed 5 bases, J shed 7 bases, and the junction held 18 bases outside the gene matches. The CDR3 loop spans 17 amino acids. Germline V gene lookup returns CDR1 SGHDT and CDR2 YYEEEE. This clonotype appeared a few times. Uncontrolled infection, other autoimmune disease, pregnancy or lactation excluded patients.

The chain carries TRBV5-6 and TRBJ2-4; 7 bases align to TRBD1. The sequence was obtained from a woman between 25 and 40 years old with Graves' ophthalmopathy. The sample comprised blood. CDR3 amino acids: CASSIRRTGAEGNIQYF. CDR3 DNA: TGTGCCAGCAGTATACGGAGGACAGGCGCCGAGGGGAACATTCAGTACTTC.